This TCR beta chain was identified during a study of early T cells in non-severe SARS-CoV-2 infection. Study summary: The chains were unpaired, and the sequenced material was bulk RNA from unsorted whole blood.

From the 5' RACE reads, TCRdb called clonotypes with MiXCR, one entry per CDR3 protein. This table holds approximately 44,000 distinct CDR3 sequences, more than 10% found once. Overall study results and limits: Anti-spike CD8 specificities were favored by VDJdb matching, whose results missed private and CD4 specificities.

The sample holds many counts of this clonotype. Its antigen is still unknown. The CDR3 has 15 amino acids. Per the germline V gene, CDR1 is MGHRA and CDR2 is YSYEKL. Trimming cost V 1 base and J 3 bases, with 12 bases left between them. This chain uses TRBV4-1 with TRBJ1-2; possible D gene TRBD1, 5 bases. The receptor was derived from an adult who was a healthcare worker with PCR-confirmed SARS-CoV-2 infection or an uninfected control (not recorded which). Specimen: whole blood. CDR3 sequence (DNA): TGCGCCAGCAGCCAAGCGTCGGGGGGATACTATGGCTACACCTTC. Translating it yields CASSQASGGYYGYTF.